This paragraph covers one T cell receptor (beta chain) sequence. Profiling relied on immunoSEQ multiplex PCR, and the TCRdb table lists in-frame clones only, not all of them. The sample has about 62,000 clones, roughly 92% seen once. The germline V gene has CDR1 SGDLS and CDR2 YYNGEE. The length of the CDR3 is 15 residues. V was clipped by 4 bases and J by 5 bases; unmatched bases: 4. The entry originates in a study of blood T cell repertoires in COVID-19. The receptor was isolated from a human donor in a cohort sampled during active COVID-19. The sample consisted of peripheral blood. The chain combines TRBV9 with TRBJ2-2; 11 bases match TRBD1. CDR3 residues: CASSFRDRGTGELFF. CDR3 bases: TGTGCCAGCAGCTTCCGGGACAGGGGGACCGGGGAGCTGTTTTTT.